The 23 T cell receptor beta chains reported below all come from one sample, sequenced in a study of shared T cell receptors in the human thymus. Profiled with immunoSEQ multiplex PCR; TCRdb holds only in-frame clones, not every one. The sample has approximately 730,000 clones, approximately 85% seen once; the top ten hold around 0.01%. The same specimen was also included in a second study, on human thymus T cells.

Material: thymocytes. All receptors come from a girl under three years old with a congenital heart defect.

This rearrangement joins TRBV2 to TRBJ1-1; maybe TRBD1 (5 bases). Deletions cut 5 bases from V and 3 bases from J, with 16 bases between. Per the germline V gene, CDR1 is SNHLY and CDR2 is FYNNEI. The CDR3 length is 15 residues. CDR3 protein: CASSWARVSDTEAFF. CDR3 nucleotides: TGTGCCAGCAGTTGGGCCAGGGTAAGTGACACTGAAGCTTTCTTT.

CDR3 in amino acids: CASSLDRGETQYF. The CDR3 DNA reads as TGTGCCAGCAGCTTAGACAGGGGAGAGACCCAGTACTTC. The rearrangement links TRBV11-2 to TRBJ2-5, with a possible D match to TRBD1 (6 bases). V dropped 0 bases and J dropped 4 bases, with 6 bases sitting between them. Germline V gives CDR1 SGHAT, CDR2 FQNNGV. CDR3 length: 13 residues.

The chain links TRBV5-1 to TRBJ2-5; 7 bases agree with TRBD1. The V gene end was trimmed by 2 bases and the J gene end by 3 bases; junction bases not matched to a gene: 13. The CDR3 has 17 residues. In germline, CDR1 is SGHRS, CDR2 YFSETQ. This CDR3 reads CASSLNQTGPEKETQYF. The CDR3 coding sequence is TGCGCCAGCAGCTTAAACCAGACAGGGCCCGAAAAAGAGACCCAGTACTTC.

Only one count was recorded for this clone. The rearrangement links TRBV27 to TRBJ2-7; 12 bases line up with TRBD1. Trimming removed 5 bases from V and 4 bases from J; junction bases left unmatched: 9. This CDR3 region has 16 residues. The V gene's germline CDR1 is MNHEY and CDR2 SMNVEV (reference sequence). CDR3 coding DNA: TGTGCCAGCAGTCTGCGGGACAGGGGGCTTCTTTACGAGCAGTACTTC. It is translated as CASSLRDRGLLYEQYF.

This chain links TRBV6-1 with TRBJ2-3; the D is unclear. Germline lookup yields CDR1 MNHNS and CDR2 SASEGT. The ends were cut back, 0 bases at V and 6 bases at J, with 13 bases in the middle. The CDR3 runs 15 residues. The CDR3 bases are TGTGCCAGCAGTGAAGCCTATTCATTGAGGGATACGCAGTATTTT. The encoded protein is CASSEAYSLRDTQYF.

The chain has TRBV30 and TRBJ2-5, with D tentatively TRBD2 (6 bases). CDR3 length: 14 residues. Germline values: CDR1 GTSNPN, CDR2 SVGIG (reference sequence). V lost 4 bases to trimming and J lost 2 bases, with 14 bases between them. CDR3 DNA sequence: TGTGCCTGGAACACGGAGGGGCCACAAGAGACCCAGTACTTC. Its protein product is CAWNTEGPQETQYF.

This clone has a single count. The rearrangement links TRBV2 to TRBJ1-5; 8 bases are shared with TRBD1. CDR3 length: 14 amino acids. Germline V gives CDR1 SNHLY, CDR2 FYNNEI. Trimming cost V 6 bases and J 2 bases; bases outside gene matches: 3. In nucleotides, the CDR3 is TGTGCCAGCAGCCAGGGACAGGGCAATCAGCCCCAGCATTTT. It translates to CASSQGQGNQPQHF.

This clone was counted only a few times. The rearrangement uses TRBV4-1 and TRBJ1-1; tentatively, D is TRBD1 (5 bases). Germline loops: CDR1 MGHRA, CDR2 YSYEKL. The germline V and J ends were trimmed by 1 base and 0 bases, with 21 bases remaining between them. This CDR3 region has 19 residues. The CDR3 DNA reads TGCGCCAGCAGCCAAGTCGTAGCATCCTGGACACTCCTGAACACTGAAGCTTTCTTT. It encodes CASSQVVASWTLLNTEAFF.

The CDR3 DNA follows: TGCGCCAGCAGCCAGGGTCTTTACAGGGAAGGTAACTATGGCTACACCTTC. It codes for CASSQGLYREGNYGYTF. The chain uses TRBV4-1 and TRBJ1-2, with D maybe TRBD1 (6 bases). The length of the CDR3 is 17 residues. V lost 3 bases and J lost 1, with 18 bases in between. Germline loops: CDR1 MGHRA, CDR2 YSYEKL.

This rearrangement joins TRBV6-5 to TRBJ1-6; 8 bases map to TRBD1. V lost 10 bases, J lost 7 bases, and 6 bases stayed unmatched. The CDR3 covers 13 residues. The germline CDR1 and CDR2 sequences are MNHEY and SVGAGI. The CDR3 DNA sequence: TGTGCCACCCGGACAGGGTGCAATTCACCCCTCCACTTT. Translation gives CATRTGCNSPLHF.

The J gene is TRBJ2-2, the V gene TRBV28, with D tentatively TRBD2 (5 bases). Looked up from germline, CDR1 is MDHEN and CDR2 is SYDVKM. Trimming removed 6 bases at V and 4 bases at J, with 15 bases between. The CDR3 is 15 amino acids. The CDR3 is CASSLPGMGTGELFF. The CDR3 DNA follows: TGTGCCAGCAGCCTACCCGGGATGGGCACCGGGGAGCTGTTTTTT.

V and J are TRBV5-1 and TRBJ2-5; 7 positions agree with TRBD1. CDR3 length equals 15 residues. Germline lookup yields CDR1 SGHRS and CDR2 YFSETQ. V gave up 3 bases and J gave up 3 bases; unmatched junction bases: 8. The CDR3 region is CASSSNLTGKETQYF. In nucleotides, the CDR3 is TGCGCCAGCAGCTCCAATCTGACAGGGAAAGAGACCCAGTACTTC.

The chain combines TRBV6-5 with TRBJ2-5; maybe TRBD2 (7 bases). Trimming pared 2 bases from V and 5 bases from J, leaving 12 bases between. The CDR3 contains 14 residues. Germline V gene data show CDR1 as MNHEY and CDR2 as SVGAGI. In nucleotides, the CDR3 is TGTGCCAGCAGTTACGAGGGGGAGGGGGAGACCCAGTACTTC. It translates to CASSYEGEGETQYF.

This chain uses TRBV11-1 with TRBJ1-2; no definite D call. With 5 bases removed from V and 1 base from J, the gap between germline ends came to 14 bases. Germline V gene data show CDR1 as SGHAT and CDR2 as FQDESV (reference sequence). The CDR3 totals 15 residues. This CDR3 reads CASSPGGAFNYGYTF. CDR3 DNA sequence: TGTGCCAGCAGCCCCGGCGGAGCTTTTAACTATGGCTACACCTTC.

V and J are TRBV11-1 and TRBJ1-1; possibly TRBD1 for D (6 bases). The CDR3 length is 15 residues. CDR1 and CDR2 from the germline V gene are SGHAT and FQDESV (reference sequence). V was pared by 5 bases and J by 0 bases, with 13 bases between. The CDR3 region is CASSEGHLLNTEAFF. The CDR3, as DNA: TGTGCCAGCAGCGAGGGACACCTTTTGAACACTGAAGCTTTCTTT.

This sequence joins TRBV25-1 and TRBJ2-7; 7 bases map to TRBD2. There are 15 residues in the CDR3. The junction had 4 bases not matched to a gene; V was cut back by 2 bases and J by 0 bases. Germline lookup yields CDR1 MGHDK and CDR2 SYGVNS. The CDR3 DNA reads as TGTGCCAGCAGTGAAATGAGGGACTACTCCTACGAGCAGTACTTC. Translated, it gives CASSEMRDYSYEQYF.

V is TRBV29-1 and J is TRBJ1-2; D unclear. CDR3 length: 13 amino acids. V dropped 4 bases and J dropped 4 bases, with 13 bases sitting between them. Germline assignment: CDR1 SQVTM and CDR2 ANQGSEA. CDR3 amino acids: CSVGPAWAYGYTF. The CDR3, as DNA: TGCAGCGTTGGACCTGCTTGGGCCTATGGCTACACCTTC. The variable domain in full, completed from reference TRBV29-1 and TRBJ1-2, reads SAVISQKPSRDICQRGTSLTIQCQVDSQVTMMFWYRQQPGQSLTLIATANQGSEATYESGFVIDKFPISRPNLTFSTLTVSNMSPEDSSIYLCSVGPAWAYGYTFGSGTRLTVV.

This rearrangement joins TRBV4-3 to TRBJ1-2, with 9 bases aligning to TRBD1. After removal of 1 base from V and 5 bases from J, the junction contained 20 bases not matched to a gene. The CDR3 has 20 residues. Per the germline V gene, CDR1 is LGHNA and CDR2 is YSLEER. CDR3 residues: CASSQASPSGPGQGRYGYTF. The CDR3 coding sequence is TGCGCCAGCAGCCAAGCTTCCCCCTCCGGTCCGGGACAGGGCCGGTATGGCTACACCTTC.

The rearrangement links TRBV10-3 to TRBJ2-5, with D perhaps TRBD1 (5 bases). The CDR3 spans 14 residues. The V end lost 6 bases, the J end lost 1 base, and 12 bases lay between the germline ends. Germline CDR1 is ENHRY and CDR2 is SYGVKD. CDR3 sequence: CAIRPQGFQETQYF. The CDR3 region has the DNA TGTGCCATCAGACCTCAGGGTTTCCAAGAGACCCAGTACTTC.

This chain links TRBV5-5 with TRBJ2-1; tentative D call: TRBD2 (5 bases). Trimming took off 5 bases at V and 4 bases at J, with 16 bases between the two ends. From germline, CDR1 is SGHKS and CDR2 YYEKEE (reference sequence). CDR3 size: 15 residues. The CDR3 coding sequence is TGTGCCAGCAGGTCCGCCTCGCCGGGATACAATGAGCAGTTCTTC. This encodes CASRSASPGYNEQFF.

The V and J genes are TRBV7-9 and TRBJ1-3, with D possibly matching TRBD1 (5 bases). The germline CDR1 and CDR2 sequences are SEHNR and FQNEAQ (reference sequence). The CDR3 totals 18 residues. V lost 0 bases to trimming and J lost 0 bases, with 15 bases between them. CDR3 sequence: CASSLAGGEIFSGNTIYF. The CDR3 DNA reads TGTGCCAGCAGCTTAGCGGGGGGGGAAATTTTCTCTGGAAACACCATATATTTT.

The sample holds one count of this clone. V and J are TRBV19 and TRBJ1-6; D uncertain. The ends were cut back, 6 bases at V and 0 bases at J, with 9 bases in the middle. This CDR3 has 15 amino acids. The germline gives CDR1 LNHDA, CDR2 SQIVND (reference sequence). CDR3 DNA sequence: TGTGCCAGTAGCAAACTGTACTCCTATAATTCACCCCTCCACTTT. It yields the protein CASSKLYSYNSPLHF. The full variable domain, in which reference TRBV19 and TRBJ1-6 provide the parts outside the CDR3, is DGGITQSPKYLFRKEGQNVTLSCEQNLNHDAMYWYRQDPGQGLRLIYYSQIVNDFQKGDIAEGYSVSREKKESFPLTVTSAQKNPTAFYLCASSKLYSYNSPLHFGNGTRLTVT.

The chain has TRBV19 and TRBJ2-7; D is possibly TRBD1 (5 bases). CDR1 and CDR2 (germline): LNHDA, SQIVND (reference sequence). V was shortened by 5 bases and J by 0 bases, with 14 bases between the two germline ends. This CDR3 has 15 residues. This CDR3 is CASSWGRNLSYEQYF. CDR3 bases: TGTGCCAGTAGTTGGGGCAGGAACCTCTCCTACGAGCAGTACTTC.